These T cell receptor beta chains were read from a single sample in a study of cytomegalovirus exposure and HLA in healthy donors. Assay: immunoSEQ multiplex PCR; the TCRdb copy retains only in-frame clones and omits some. There are 160,000 or so clones in the sample; approximately 80% occur only once, and about 10% lies in the top ten. Sequences were obtained from PBMCs. These receptors originate from a man aged 45-65 years in good health and CMV-seropositive. Both conserved end residues are part of each CDR3. The D gene is left open where the match is weak. A clone size is listed for some rows: how often the clone was seen (once, few, many), or a class if it is expanded.

V gene	J gene	clone size	D gene	CDR3 protein	CDR3 DNA
TRBV11-2	TRBJ2-1	-	-	CASSLERVYNEQFF	TGTGCCAGCAGCTTAGAGAGGGTCTACAATGAGCAGTTCTTC
TRBV6-6	TRBJ1-6	-	TRBD1	CASSYLDRGRSPLHF	TGTGCCAGCAGTTACTTGGACAGGGGGAGGTCACCCCTCCACTTT
TRBV28	TRBJ2-1	-	-	CASSEVNEQFF	TGTGCCAGCAGCGAGGTGAATGAGCAGTTCTTC
TRBV29-1	TRBJ1-1	-	-	CSVENGWAVNTEAFF	TGCAGCGTTGAAAACGGCTGGGCAGTAAACACTGAAGCTTTCTTT
TRBV2	TRBJ2-2	-	TRBD1	CASSGTGWRNTGELFF	TGTGCCAGCAGTGGGACAGGGTGGAGGAACACCGGGGAGCTGTTTTTT
TRBV18	TRBJ2-7	few	-	CASSPPLGGTYEQYF	TGTGCCAGCTCACCACCTCTCGGCGGCACCTACGAGCAGTACTTC
TRBV29-1	TRBJ2-7	-	-	CSVAPTGSYEQYF	TGCAGCGTTGCCCCGACAGGATCCTACGAGCAGTACTTC
TRBV7-6	TRBJ1-4	-	TRBD1	CASSLDEGAGEKLFF	TGTGCCAGCAGCTTAGATGAGGGGGCGGGTGAAAAACTGTTTTTT
TRBV19	TRBJ1-1	-	-	CASTLPGVSPEAFF	TGTGCCAGTACCCTCCCCGGGGTGTCACCGGAAGCTTTCTTT
TRBV7-6	TRBJ2-7	-	TRBD2	CASSPRSGRYEQYF	TGTGCCAGCAGCCCCCGGAGCGGGAGGTACGAGCAGTACTTC
TRBV4-3	TRBJ2-1	-	TRBD2	CASSQEAGGYNEQFF	TGCGCCAGCAGCCAAGAAGCGGGAGGCTACAATGAGCAGTTCTTC
TRBV7-9	TRBJ2-7	-	-	CSTNGAGSSYEQYF	TGTTCCACCAACGGGGCGGGGTCTTCCTACGAGCAGTACTTC
TRBV5-1	TRBJ2-5	-	TRBD1	CASRYRQGQETQYF	TGCGCCAGCAGATATAGACAGGGGCAAGAGACCCAGTACTTC
TRBV12-5	TRBJ2-3	-	-	CASGFRSSLGTDTQYF	TGTGCTAGTGGTTTCAGGTCCTCGCTCGGCACAGATACGCAGTATTTT
TRBV11-3	TRBJ2-1	once	TRBD2	CASSLRSGDYNEQFF	TGTGCCAGCAGCTTACGTAGCGGGGATTACAATGAGCAGTTCTTC
TRBV11-3	TRBJ2-2	-	-	CASSPYSGSATGELFF	TGTGCCAGCAGCCCGTACAGCGGGTCCGCAACCGGGGAGCTGTTTTTT
TRBV6-5	TRBJ1-5	-	-	CASNLDSSNQPQHF	TGTGCCAGCAACTTGGACAGTAGCAATCAGCCCCAGCATTTT
TRBV5-1	TRBJ2-4	-	TRBD2	CASSLGSGGNRGDSQYF	TGCGCCAGCAGCTTGGGGAGCGGGGGAAACCGGGGCGACAGTCAGTACTTC
TRBV10-3	TRBJ2-5	-	TRBD2	CASLRRGGETQYF	TGTGCCAGCCTACGGCGGGGAGGGGAGACCCAGTACTTC
TRBV7-9	TRBJ2-5	-	TRBD2	CASSLLRGAETQYF	TGTGCCAGCAGCTTATTGCGGGGGGCGGAGACCCAGTACTTC
TRBV7-9	TRBJ2-2	-	-	CASSLGEPTGELFF	TGTGCCAGCAGCTTAGGAGAGCCTACCGGGGAGCTGTTTTTT
TRBV5-1	TRBJ2-1	-	TRBD2	CASSFGGRGNEQFF	TGCGCCAGCAGCTTTGGCGGGAGGGGCAATGAGCAGTTCTTC
TRBV9	TRBJ2-5	-	TRBD2	CASSGTSGGWETQYF	TGTGCCAGCAGCGGAACTAGCGGGGGGTGGGAGACCCAGTACTTC
TRBV4-1	TRBJ1-1	-	TRBD1	CASSQGTGAMNTEAFF	TGCGCCAGCAGCCAAGGGACAGGGGCCATGAACACTGAAGCTTTCTTT
TRBV7-3	TRBJ1-5	-	-	CASSLTGGFNQPQHF	TGTGCCAGCAGCTTAACCGGCGGCTTCAATCAGCCCCAGCATTTT
TRBV27	TRBJ1-1	-	-	CASSLYRVPTEAFF	TGTGCCAGCAGCCTCTACAGGGTGCCGACTGAAGCTTTCTTT
TRBV10-2	TRBJ2-7	-	TRBD2	CASSGGLAGRNEQYF	TGCGCCAGCAGCGGGGGACTAGCGGGGAGGAACGAGCAGTACTTC
TRBV6-5	TRBJ1-4	once	TRBD1	CASSYSWTGSNEKLFF	TGTGCCAGCAGTTACTCCTGGACAGGTTCTAATGAAAAACTGTTTTTT
TRBV7-2	TRBJ2-1	-	-	CASSFQAGFDEQFF	TGTGCCAGCAGCTTTCAGGCGGGATTTGATGAGCAGTTCTTC